The present T cell receptor (beta chain) was sequenced within a study of blood T cell repertoires in COVID-19. Turning to the study itself: Italy, Spain and the United States were the sources of the convalescent and acute COVID-19 samples. PBMCs, B-cell-depleted T cells, or T cells were the source of the cDNA or gDNA that made up the material.

Generated by immunoSEQ multiplex PCR, the TCRdb table keeps only in-frame clones and is missing some. Of 120,000 or so clones in the sample, around 80% are singletons; the top ten hold about 5.5%. V was cut by 0 bases and J by 2 bases, with 4 bases left in between. Germline assignment: CDR1 SGHNT and CDR2 YENEEA. The CDR3 extends over 13 amino acids. The sequencing sample was made of peripheral blood. V and J are TRBV11-3 and TRBJ1-1; D gene unclear. The sequence derives from a man older than 75 with active or convalescent COVID-19. In DNA, the CDR3 is TGTGCCAGCAGCTTAGAGCTAAACACTGAAGCTTTCTTT. This codes for CASSLELNTEAFF.